This entry concerns a single T cell receptor (beta chain). Its antigen remains unknown. Random hexamers primed reverse transcription of about 0.5 to 1 ug RNA. MiXCR was run by TCRdb on the immunoSEQ multiplex PCR reads, yielding one entry per CDR3 protein. The profile covers tens of thousands of distinct CDR3 sequences, with about 92% appearing a single time and roughly 0.16% taken by the ten largest. The sample is drawn from a study of CD8 T cells in Susac syndrome. General observations from the study: The study conceded that relatively few individuals underwent its TCR sequencing and HLA analysis.

Trimming left V 2 bases short and J 3 bases short, with 13 bases between. Germline V gives CDR1 SQVTM, CDR2 ANQGSEA. The CDR3 runs 15 residues. The source is a human donor with Susac syndrome. Sequencing was done on a sample of CD4+ T cells from PBMCs. The gene calls are TRBV29-1 and TRBJ1-4; maybe TRBD1 (6 bases). The CDR3 loop reads CSVELMRGSNEKLFF. CDR3 nucleotide sequence: TGCAGCGTTGAATTGATGAGGGGGTCTAATGAAAAACTGTTTTTT.